The 15 T cell receptor beta chains below all came from one sample that was sequenced in a study of radiotherapy plus CTLA-4 blockade in lung cancer. TCRdb's table, derived via immunoSEQ multiplex PCR, lists solely in-frame clones and lacks some. The data show around 59,000 clones, under 75% seen once. The input for sequencing was peripheral blood, taken from a patient treated with radiotherapy plus ipilimumab. The receptor set was obtained from a human donor with non-small cell lung cancer whose response to radiotherapy plus ipilimumab could not be evaluated.

The rearrangement links TRBV2 to TRBJ2-6, with D tentatively TRBD2 (5 bases). V was cut by 5 bases and J by 0 bases, with 23 bases left in between. Germline V gene data show CDR1 as SNHLY and CDR2 as FYNNEI. The CDR3 is 20 residues long. The CDR3 here is CASSKKGLGSNDSGANVLTF. The CDR3 region has the DNA TGTGCCAGCAGTAAAAAAGGACTGGGCAGCAATGACTCTGGGGCCAACGTCCTGACTTTC. The entire variable domain, with the rest obtained from reference TRBV2 and TRBJ2-6, is as follows: EPEVTQTPSHQVTQMGQEVILRCVPISNHLYFYWYRQILGQKVEFLVSFYNNEISEKSEIFDDQFSVERPDGSNFTLKIRSTKLEDSAMYFCASSKKGLGSNDSGANVLTFGAGSRLTVL.

This chain uses TRBV18 with TRBJ2-2; 9 bases are a match to TRBD1. This CDR3 has 17 residues. J lost 0 bases, V lost 3 bases, and 5 bases had no gene match. The germline V gene has CDR1 KGHSH and CDR2 LQKENI. CDR3 amino acids: CASSPDRQGANTGELFF. The CDR3, as DNA: TGTGCCAGCTCACCGGATCGACAGGGGGCGAACACCGGGGAGCTGTTTTTT. The full variable domain, completed using reference TRBV18 and TRBJ2-2, is NAGVMQNPRHLVRRRGQEARLRCSPMKGHSHVYWYRQLPEEGLKFMVYLQKENIIDESGMPKERFSAEFPKEGPSILRIQQVVRGDSAAYFCASSPDRQGANTGELFFGEGSRLTVL.

Concerning this clone: In this CDR3 the conserved last residue, phenylalanine or tryptophan, is missing, so a read error is likely. This chain uses TRBV19 with TRBJ2-7; a possible D gene is TRBD1 (5 bases). The CDR3 sequence is 13 residues long. Germline CDR1 LNHDA, CDR2 SQIVND (reference sequence). As DNA, the CDR3 is TGTGGTACACCACCAGGGTTCTCCTACGAGCAGTACCTC. Its protein is CGTPPGFSYEQYL.

This clone has just one count. The chain links TRBV19 to TRBJ1-1; possible D gene TRBD1, 5 bases. In germline, CDR1 is LNHDA, CDR2 SQIVND (reference sequence). CDR3 length: 13 amino acids. The V and J ends lost 7 bases and 3 bases respectively, with 12 bases between them. CDR3 region: CASTSGGYTEAFF. The CDR3 region has the DNA TGTGCCAGTACCTCGGGGGGGTACACTGAAGCTTTCTTT. The variable domain in full, completed from reference TRBV19 and TRBJ1-1, reads DGGITQSPKYLFRKEGQNVTLSCEQNLNHDAMYWYRQDPGQGLRLIYYSQIVNDFQKGDIAEGYSVSREKKESFPLTVTSAQKNPTAFYLCASTSGGYTEAFFGQGTRLTVV.

The chain combines TRBV9 with TRBJ1-2; possible D gene TRBD1, 6 bases. Germline V CDR1 and CDR2: SGDLS, YYNGEE. The CDR3 totals 16 residues. V lost 0 bases and J lost 0, with 12 bases in between. CDR3 residues: CASSVVRGWSNYGYTF. For the CDR3, the DNA is TGTGCCAGCAGCGTAGTAAGGGGGTGGTCTAACTATGGCTACACCTTC.

This clone occurred a few times. This sequence joins TRBV28 and TRBJ2-7; TRBD1 matches 8 bases. The V gene end was trimmed by 5 bases and the J gene end by 1 base; junction bases not matched to a gene: 7. Germline lookup yields CDR1 MDHEN and CDR2 SYDVKM. The CDR3 length is 15 residues. The CDR3 sequence is CASSPHRGVSYEQYF. DNA of the CDR3: TGTGCCAGCAGTCCCCACAGGGGGGTTTCCTACGAGCAGTACTTC. Combining the CDR3 with reference TRBV28 and TRBJ2-7 gives the whole variable domain DVKVTQSSRYLVKRTGEKVFLECVQDMDHENMFWYRQDPGLGLRLIYFSYDVKMKEKGDIPEGYSVSREKKERFSLILESASTNQTSMYLCASSPHRGVSYEQYFGPGTRLTVT.

The chain uses TRBV28 and TRBJ2-2; D not resolved. This CDR3 contains 15 residues. Trimming stripped 1 base from V and 0 bases from J, with 6 bases between. Looked up from germline, CDR1 is MDHEN and CDR2 is SYDVKM. The CDR3 DNA sequence: TGTGCCAGCAGTTTATTGGGCGCGAACACCGGGGAGCTGTTTTTT. Amino acids: CASSLLGANTGELFF.

The chain couples TRBV7-2 to TRBJ2-7; TRBD2 agrees at 9 bases. V was pared by 1 base and J by 2 bases, with 0 bases of the junction left unmatched. The CDR3 runs to 14 residues. CDR1 is SGHTA and CDR2 is FQGNSA in the germline V gene. The CDR3 DNA follows: TGTGCCAGCAGCTTAGTAGCGGGAGCCTACGAGCAGTACTTC. Translated: CASSLVAGAYEQYF.

In regard to this clone: Other DNA sequences in the sample encode the same CDR3. This sequence joins TRBV6-1 and TRBJ1-1, with TRBD1 identical over 7 bases. CDR1 is MNHNS and CDR2 is SASEGT in the germline V gene. This CDR3 comprises 14 residues. V shed 4 bases, J shed 0 bases, and the junction held 2 bases outside the gene matches. The CDR3 DNA reads as TGTGCCAGCAGTGGACAGGGAATGAACACTGAAGCTTTCTTT. Translating it yields CASSGQGMNTEAFF.

The gene calls are TRBV6-5 and TRBJ1-1; 9 nucleotides align to TRBD1. With 6 bases clipped from V and 1 base from J, the junction kept 6 bases outside the gene matches. The CDR3 has 15 amino acids. Germline-derived CDR1 and CDR2 are MNHEY and SVGAGI. The CDR3 region is CASSQRQGGNTEAFF. The DNA for the CDR3 is TGTGCCAGCAGCCAAAGACAGGGGGGGAACACTGAAGCTTTCTTT.

The rearrangement links TRBV4-1 to TRBJ2-7; D perhaps matches TRBD2 (5 bases). Germline lookup yields CDR1 MGHRA and CDR2 YSYEKL. The germline V and J ends were trimmed by 4 bases and 1 base, with 11 bases remaining between them. This CDR3 has 14 residues. CDR3: CASSRLIPSYEQYF. The DNA for the CDR3 is TGCGCCAGCAGCCGACTAATTCCGTCCTACGAGCAGTACTTC.

The gene calls are TRBV27 and TRBJ1-1; maybe TRBD1 (6 bases). CDR1 is MNHEY, CDR2 SMNVEV, per germline (reference sequence). The CDR3 loop spans 16 amino acids. Trimming left V 4 bases short and J 3 bases short, with 18 bases between. CDR3 loop: CASSSTGFGLDTEAFF. CDR3 DNA: TGTGCCAGCAGTTCTACAGGGTTTGGGTTGGACACTGAAGCTTTCTTT.

CDR3 sequence reads: CASSVGGGPVETQYF. The CDR3 nucleotides read TGTGCCAGCAGCGTAGGAGGAGGACCTGTGGAGACCCAGTACTTC. The V call is TRBV9, the J call TRBJ2-5, with D maybe TRBD2 (5 bases). The ends were cut back, 0 bases at V and 5 bases at J, with 14 bases in the middle. This CDR3 is 15 amino acids long. Germline loops: CDR1 SGDLS, CDR2 YYNGEE.

This clone was seen once. The chain combines TRBV6-1 with TRBJ2-3; perhaps TRBD2 as D (5 bases). Germline CDR1 MNHNS, CDR2 SASEGT. The germline V and J ends were trimmed by 7 bases and 6 bases, with 8 bases remaining between them. CDR3 length equals 11 residues. The CDR3 nucleotides are TGTGCCAGCATCGGGGTGGATACGCAGTATTTT. Amino acid sequence: CASIGVDTQYF.

This clone was seen more than once but under ten times. The CDR3 reads CASSDAPGQGSGTEAFF. The CDR3 DNA sequence: TGTGCCAGCAGTGATGCACCGGGACAGGGCTCGGGCACTGAAGCTTTCTTT. The gene calls are TRBV2 and TRBJ1-1; TRBD1 matches 9 bases. The CDR3 loop spans 17 amino acids. Germline lookup yields CDR1 SNHLY and CDR2 FYNNEI. The V gene end was trimmed by 3 bases and the J gene end by 4 bases; junction bases not matched to a gene: 12.